This T cell receptor (beta chain) was obtained from a study of cytomegalovirus exposure and HLA in healthy donors. The germline gives CDR1 SGDLS, CDR2 YYNGEE. The V and J ends lost 3 bases and 6 bases, in that order; junction bases with no gene match: 3. The CDR3 spans 13 residues. The study ran its PCR with 60 Vbeta and 13 Jbeta primers. TCRdb keeps only in-frame clones here, not all; method: immunoSEQ multiplex PCR. Its table records about 79,000 clones. Specimen: PBMCs. The gene calls are TRBV9 and TRBJ2-3; TRBD1 aligns across 8 bases. The TCR originated in a man younger than 40 in good health and CMV-seronegative. The CDR3 bases are TGTGCCAGCAGCGGACAGGGGAGGGATACGCAGTATTTT. Translation: CASSGQGRDTQYF.